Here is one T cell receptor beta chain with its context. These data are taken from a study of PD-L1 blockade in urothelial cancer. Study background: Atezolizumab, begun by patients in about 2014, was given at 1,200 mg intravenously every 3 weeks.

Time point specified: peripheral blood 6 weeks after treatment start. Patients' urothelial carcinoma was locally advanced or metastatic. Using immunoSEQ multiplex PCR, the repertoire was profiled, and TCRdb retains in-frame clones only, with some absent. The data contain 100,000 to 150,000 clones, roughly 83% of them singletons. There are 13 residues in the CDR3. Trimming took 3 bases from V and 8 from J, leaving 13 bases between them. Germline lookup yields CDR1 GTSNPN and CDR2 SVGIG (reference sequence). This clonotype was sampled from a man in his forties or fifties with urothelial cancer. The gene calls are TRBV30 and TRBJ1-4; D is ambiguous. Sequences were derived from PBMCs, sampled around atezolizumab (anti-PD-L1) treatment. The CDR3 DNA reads TGTGCCTGGAGCCAGAGGGTCGGCGAAAAACTGTTTTTT. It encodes CAWSQRVGEKLFF.